This T cell receptor beta chain stems from a study of cytomegalovirus exposure and HLA in healthy donors. Clones were read by immunoSEQ multiplex PCR, and TCRdb kept only the in-frame ones, dropping some. Altogether about 90,000 clones are present, roughly 84% being singletons, with the ten largest covering about 12%. This CDR3 has 15 residues. CDR1 and CDR2 from the germline V gene are SGHTA and FQGNSA. Unmatched junction bases numbered 8, after V lost 4 bases and J lost 3 bases. Specimen: PBMCs. This receptor was obtained from a woman aged 18-29 years in good health and CMV-seropositive. J is TRBJ2-5 and V is TRBV7-2; the match to TRBD2 covers 7 bases. The CDR3: CASSSNLGGEETQYF. CDR3 DNA sequence: TGTGCCAGCAGCTCTAATCTGGGGGGGGAAGAGACCCAGTACTTC.